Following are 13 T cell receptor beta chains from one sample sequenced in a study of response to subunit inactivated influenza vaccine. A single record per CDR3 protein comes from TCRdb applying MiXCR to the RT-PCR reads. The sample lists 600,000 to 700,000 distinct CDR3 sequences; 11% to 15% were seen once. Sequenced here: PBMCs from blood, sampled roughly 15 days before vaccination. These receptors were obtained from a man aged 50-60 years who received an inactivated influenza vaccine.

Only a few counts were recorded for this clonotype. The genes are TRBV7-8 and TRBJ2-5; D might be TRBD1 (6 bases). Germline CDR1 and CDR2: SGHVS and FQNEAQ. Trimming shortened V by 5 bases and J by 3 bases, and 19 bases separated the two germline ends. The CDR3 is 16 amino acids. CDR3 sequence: CASSDPRGRQKETQYF. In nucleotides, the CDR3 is TGTGCCAGCAGCGATCCCAGGGGACGCCAAAAAGAGACCCAGTACTTC.

The CDR3 DNA is TGTGCCAGCAGTTCAGGCGGGATGGGAGCTGAGCAGTTCTTC. Its protein is CASSSGGMGAEQFF. The V call is TRBV28, the J call TRBJ2-1; TRBD2 is a possible D gene (6 bases). Per germline, CDR1 MDHEN and CDR2 SYDVKM. The CDR3 runs to 14 residues. Trimming pared 4 bases from V and 9 bases from J, leaving 16 bases between.

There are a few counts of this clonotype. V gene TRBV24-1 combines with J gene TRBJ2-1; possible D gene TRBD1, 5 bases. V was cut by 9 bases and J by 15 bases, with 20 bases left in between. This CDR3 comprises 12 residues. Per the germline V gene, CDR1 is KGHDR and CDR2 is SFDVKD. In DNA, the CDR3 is TGTGCCACCGAAGACCTAGTGGGGCGCCGGTTCTTC. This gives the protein CATEDLVGRRFF.

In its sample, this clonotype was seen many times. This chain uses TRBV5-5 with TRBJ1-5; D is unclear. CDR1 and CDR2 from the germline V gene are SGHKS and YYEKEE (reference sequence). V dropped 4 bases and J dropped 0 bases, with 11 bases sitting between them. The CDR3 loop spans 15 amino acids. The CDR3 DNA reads TGTGCCAGCAGCGACGACGGTTATAGCAATCAGCCCCAGCATTTT. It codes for CASSDDGYSNQPQHF.

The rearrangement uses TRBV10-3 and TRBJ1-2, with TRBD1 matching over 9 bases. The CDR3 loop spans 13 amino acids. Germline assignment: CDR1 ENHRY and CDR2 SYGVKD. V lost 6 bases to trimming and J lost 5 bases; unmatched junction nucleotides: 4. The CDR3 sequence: CAISPGQGYGYTF. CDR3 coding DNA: TGTGCCATCAGCCCGGGACAGGGTTATGGCTACACCTTC.

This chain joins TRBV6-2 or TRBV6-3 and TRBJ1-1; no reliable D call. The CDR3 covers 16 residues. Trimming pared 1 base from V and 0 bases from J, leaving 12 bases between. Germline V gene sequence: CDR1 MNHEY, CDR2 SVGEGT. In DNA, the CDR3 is TGTGCCAGCAGTTACTTTCATCCTCAATTGAACACTGAAGCTTTCTTT. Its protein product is CASSYFHPQLNTEAFF.

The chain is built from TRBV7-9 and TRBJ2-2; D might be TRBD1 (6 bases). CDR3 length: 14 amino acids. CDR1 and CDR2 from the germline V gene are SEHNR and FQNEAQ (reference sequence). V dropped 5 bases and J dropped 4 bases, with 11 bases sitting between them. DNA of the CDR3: TGTGCCAGCAGCCCAGGGGCGACCACCGGGGAGCTGTTTTTT. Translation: CASSPGATTGELFF. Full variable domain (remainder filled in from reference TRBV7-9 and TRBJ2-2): DTGVSQNPRHKITKRGQNVTFRCDPISEHNRLYWYRQTLGQGPEFLTYFQNEAQLEKSRLLSDRFSAERPKGSFSTLEIQRTEQGDSAMYLCASSPGATTGELFFGEGSRLTVL.

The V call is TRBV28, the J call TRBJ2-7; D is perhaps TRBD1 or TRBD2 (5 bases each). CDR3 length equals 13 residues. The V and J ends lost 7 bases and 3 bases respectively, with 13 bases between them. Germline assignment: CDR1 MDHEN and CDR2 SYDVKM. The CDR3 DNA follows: TGTGCCAGCACCCGGGACCGAAACTACGAGCAGTACTTC. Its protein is CASTRDRNYEQYF. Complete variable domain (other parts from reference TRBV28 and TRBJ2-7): DVKVTQSSRYLVKRTGEKVFLECVQDMDHENMFWYRQDPGLGLRLIYFSYDVKMKEKGDIPEGYSVSREKKERFSLILESASTNQTSMYLCASTRDRNYEQYFGPGTRLTVT.

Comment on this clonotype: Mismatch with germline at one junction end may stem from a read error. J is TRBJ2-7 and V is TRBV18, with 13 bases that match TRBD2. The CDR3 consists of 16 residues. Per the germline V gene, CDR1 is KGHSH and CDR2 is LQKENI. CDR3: CASSSPLAGGHYEQYF. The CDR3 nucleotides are TGTGCCAGCTCATCACCACTAGCGGGGGGGCACTACGAGCAGTACTTC.

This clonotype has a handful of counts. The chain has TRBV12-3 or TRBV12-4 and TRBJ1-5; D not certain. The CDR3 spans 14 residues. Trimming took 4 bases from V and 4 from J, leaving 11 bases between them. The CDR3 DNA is TGTGCCAGCAGTTGGGCCCATTCAAATCAGCCCCAGCATTTT. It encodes CASSWAHSNQPQHF.

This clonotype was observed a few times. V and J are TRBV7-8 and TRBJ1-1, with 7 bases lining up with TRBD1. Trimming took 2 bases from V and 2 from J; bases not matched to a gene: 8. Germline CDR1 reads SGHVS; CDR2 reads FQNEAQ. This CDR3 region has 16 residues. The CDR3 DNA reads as TGTGCCAGCAGCTTACCGCGCTACAGGGGTAACACTGAAGCTTTCTTT. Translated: CASSLPRYRGNTEAFF.

The CDR3 protein is CASSLAPGTGGREQFF. The CDR3 DNA sequence: TGTGCCAGCAGCTTAGCACCCGGGACAGGGGGCCGGGAGCAGTTCTTC. The rearrangement joins TRBV7-9 to TRBJ2-1, with 12 bases fitting TRBD1. CDR1 SEHNR and CDR2 FQNEAQ come from the germline V gene (reference sequence). The J segment lost 10 bases and the V segment lost 0 bases, leaving 7 bases of the junction unmatched. The CDR3 consists of 16 residues.

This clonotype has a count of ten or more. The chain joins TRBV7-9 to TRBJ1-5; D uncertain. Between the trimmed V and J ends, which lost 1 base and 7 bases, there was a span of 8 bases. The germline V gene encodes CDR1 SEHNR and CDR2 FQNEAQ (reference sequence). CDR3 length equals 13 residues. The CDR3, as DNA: TGTGCCAGCAGCTTAGGAGAAGGCCAGCCCCAGCATTTT. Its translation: CASSLGEGQPQHF.